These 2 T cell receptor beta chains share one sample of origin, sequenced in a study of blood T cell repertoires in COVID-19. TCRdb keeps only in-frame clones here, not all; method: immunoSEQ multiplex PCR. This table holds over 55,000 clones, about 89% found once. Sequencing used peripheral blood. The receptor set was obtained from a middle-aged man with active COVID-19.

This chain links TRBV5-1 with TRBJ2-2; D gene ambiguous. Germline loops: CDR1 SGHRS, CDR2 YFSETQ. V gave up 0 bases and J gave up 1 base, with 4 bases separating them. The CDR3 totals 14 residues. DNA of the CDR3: TGCGCCAGCAGCTTGGATCGGAACACCGGGGAGCTGTTTTTT. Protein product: CASSLDRNTGELFF. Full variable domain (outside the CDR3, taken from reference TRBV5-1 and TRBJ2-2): KAGVTQTPRYLIKTRGQQVTLSCSPISGHRSVSWYQQTPGQGLQFLFEYFSETQRNKGNFPGRFSGRQFSNSRSEMNVSTLELGDSALYLCASSLDRNTGELFFGEGSRLTVL.

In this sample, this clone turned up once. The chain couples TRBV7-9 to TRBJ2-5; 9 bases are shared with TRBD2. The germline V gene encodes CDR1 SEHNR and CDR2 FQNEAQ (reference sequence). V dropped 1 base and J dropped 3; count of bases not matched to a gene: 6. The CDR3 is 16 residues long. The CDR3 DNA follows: TGTGCCAGCAGCTTAGGTCTAAGCGGGAGGAAAGAGACCCAGTACTTC. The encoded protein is CASSLGLSGRKETQYF.